This is a list of T cell receptor beta chains from one sample in a study of CD8 T cells in ankylosing spondylitis. TCRdb redid the calling of the 5' RACE reads with MiXCR, one entry per CDR3 protein. The table records 240,000 or so distinct CDR3 sequences, about 9.1% of them present only once. The sequenced sample was blood, either unsorted or a sorted T cell fraction (not recorded which). The receptors derive from a male donor with ankylosing spondylitis or in good health (not recorded which). The CDR3 runs from the conserved cysteine through the conserved F or W. D genes are given only for firm matches. Size values are once, few and many counts, or a class for expanded clones, and some rows have none.

d_call,clone_size,v_call,j_call,cdr3_nt,cdr3_aa
NA,few,TRBV6-6,TRBJ1-1,TGTGCCAGCAGTTACTTGGGAATGGCTGAAGCTTTCTTT,CASSYLGMAEAFF
NA,many,TRBV19,TRBJ2-1,TGTGCCAGTAGAGGGGAAACCCCTTCCGATGAGCAGTTCTTC,CASRGETPSDEQFF
TRBD1,many,TRBV9,TRBJ2-1,TGTGCCAGCAGCGATACCATGGGACAGGGGGTTTACAATGAGCAGTTCTTC,CASSDTMGQGVYNEQFF
TRBD1,few,TRBV7-2,TRBJ1-6,TGTGCCAGCAGCTTAGGGGACAGGGGTAGTTCACCCCTCCACTTT,CASSLGDRGSSPLHF
NA,NA,TRBV20-1,TRBJ2-3,TGCAGTGCTAGTGAGGCGGACACAGATACGCAGTATTTT,CSASEADTDTQYF
TRBD2,many,TRBV20-1,TRBJ2-1,TGCAGTGCTAGAGATCAGACTAGCGGGAGAAGTGAGCAGTTCTTC,CSARDQTSGRSEQFF
NA,many,TRBV29-1,TRBJ1-2,TGCAGCGTTGAAGATCGCGATGCCTATGGCTACACCTTC,CSVEDRDAYGYTF
TRBD1,few,TRBV4-3,TRBJ2-1,TGCGCCAGCAGCCATTCCTCCGGGACAGCCTACAATGAGCAGTTCTTC,CASSHSSGTAYNEQFF
NA,many,TRBV5-1,TRBJ2-1,TGCGCCAGCAGCTTGGACAGGGTCAATGAGCAGTTCTTC,CASSLDRVNEQFF
TRBD1,many,TRBV4-1,TRBJ2-1,TGCGCCAGCAGCCAGGGACAGATGAATGAGCAGTTCTTC,CASSQGQMNEQFF
NA,many,TRBV20-1,TRBJ1-1,TGCAGTGCCGCCTCCGGGACGGCGAACACTGAAGCTTTCTTT,CSAASGTANTEAFF
TRBD1,many,TRBV6-1,TRBJ1-4,TGTGCCAGCAAAGGGGGGACAGGGGGTGAAAAACTGTTTTTT,CASKGGTGGEKLFF
TRBD2,many,TRBV20-1,TRBJ2-1,TGCAGTGCTAGGGCAACTAGCGGGGGTTACAATGAGCAGTTCTTC,CSARATSGGYNEQFF
TRBD1,NA,TRBV15,TRBJ1-2,TGTGCCACCAGCAGTGGACAGGGGGAGGGCTACACCTTC,CATSSGQGEGYTF
NA,NA,TRBV9,TRBJ1-3,TGTGCCAGCAGCGTATTAGATGGAAACACCATATATTTT,CASSVLDGNTIYF
NA,NA,TRBV5-1,TRBJ1-1,TGCGCCAGCAGCTTGGCCCCAGCCATGAACACTGAAGCTTTCTTT,CASSLAPAMNTEAFF
NA,few,TRBV7-2,TRBJ2-7,TGTGCCAGCACCCTATACCCAGGAACTTACGAGCAGTACTTC,CASTLYPGTYEQYF
TRBD1,many,TRBV20-1,TRBJ2-5,TGCAGTGCTCCTTACAGGGGGCGGGGGACCCAGTACTTC,CSAPYRGRGTQYF
NA,many,TRBV13,TRBJ2-1,TGTGCCAGCAGCTCGGGACTTAACAATGAGCAGTTCTTC,CASSSGLNNEQFF
NA,many,TRBV3-1,TRBJ1-1,TGTGCCAGCAGGGGACCGAACACTGAAGCTTTCTTT,CASRGPNTEAFF
TRBD1,NA,TRBV5-1,TRBJ2-3,TGCGCCAGCAGCCGGGACAGGAGCCTCTTAAATACGCAGTATTTT,CASSRDRSLLNTQYF
NA,many,TRBV20-1,TRBJ1-6,TGCGGCGCGGGGCGGCAGAATTCACCCCTCCACTTT,CGAGRQNSPLHF
NA,many,TRBV12-3/TRBV12-4,TRBJ1-1,TGTGCCAGCACTTTTCAACAGGAGGGTGAAGCTTTCTTT,CASTFQQEGEAFF
TRBD1,few,TRBV20-1,TRBJ2-6,TGCAGTGTTCTCCGGGACAGGGGTACAGGGGCCAACGTCCTGACTTTC,CSVLRDRGTGANVLTF
TRBD1,few,TRBV19,TRBJ2-7,TGTGCCAGTACTCGGACAGGGACCTCCTACGAGCAGTACTTC,CASTRTGTSYEQYF
NA,many,TRBV10-3,TRBJ1-4,TGTGCCACGGGACGGGATGAAAAACTGTTTTTT,CATGRDEKLFF
NA,many,TRBV29-1,TRBJ2-5,TGCAGCGTTGGACACGGACAAGAGACCCAGTACTTC,CSVGHGQETQYF
NA,many,TRBV11-2,TRBJ2-7,TGTGCCAGCAGCTTAGTTTCTCGCGGGGGCTTCTACGAGCAGTACTTC,CASSLVSRGGFYEQYF
NA,many,TRBV5-6,TRBJ1-3,TGTGCCAGCAGCCAAATTAACGACAGGTCTAACACCATATATTTT,CASSQINDRSNTIYF
TRBD1,many,TRBV19,TRBJ1-3,TGTGCCAGTAGTGGGACAGGGTTACTTTCTGGAAACACCATATATTTT,CASSGTGLLSGNTIYF
NA,NA,TRBV29-1,TRBJ2-2,TGCAGCGTTGCCCTCGGGACTTCAGCCGGGGAGCTGTTTTTT,CSVALGTSAGELFF
TRBD2,many,TRBV7-9,TRBJ2-2,TGTGCCAGCAGCCCGGCTAGCGGGGGTCCGCTGGGGACCGGGGAGCTGTTTTTT,CASSPASGGPLGTGELFF
NA,many,TRBV19,TRBJ2-2,TGTGCCAGTAGTATAGACGGGTCCGGGGAGCTGTTTTTT,CASSIDGSGELFF
NA,NA,TRBV20-1,TRBJ1-2,TGCAGTGCTAGAGGCCTACAGGGATACTATGGCTACACCTTC,CSARGLQGYYGYTF
NA,many,TRBV7-2,TRBJ2-3,TGTGCCAGCAGCTTACAGACAGCTAGCACAGATACGCAGTATTTT,CASSLQTASTDTQYF
NA,many,TRBV20-1,TRBJ1-4,TGCAGTGCGCCTACAGGGCACAGTAATGAAAAACTGTTTTTT,CSAPTGHSNEKLFF
NA,many,TRBV12-3/TRBV12-4,TRBJ1-1,TGTGCCAGCCAAGTAAGGGGTCGCACTGAAGCTTTCTTT,CASQVRGRTEAFF
NA,NA,TRBV12-3/TRBV12-4,TRBJ1-5,TGTGCCAGCACTTCGGGGGTTGGCGGGATTAATCAGCCCCAGGATTTT,CASTSGVGGINQPQDF
TRBD1,many,TRBV20-1,TRBJ2-1,TGCAGTGCTAGAACACCGGGACAGGGAGACAATGAGCAGTTCTTC,CSARTPGQGDNEQFF
NA,NA,TRBV20-1,TRBJ2-7,TGCAGTGCCACCCCCCTCGACAGCTACGAGCAGTACTTC,CSATPLDSYEQYF
TRBD2,NA,TRBV20-1,TRBJ2-1,TGCAGTGCCGCTACTGCTCTTAGCGGGAGGACCTCAAATGAGCAGTTCTTC,CSAATALSGRTSNEQFF
TRBD2,many,TRBV7-8,TRBJ2-1,TGTGCCAGCGAGACTAGCGGGACCTACAATGAGCAGTTCTTC,CASETSGTYNEQFF
TRBD1,many,TRBV9,TRBJ2-5,TGTGCCAGCAGTCCCGGGACAGTGAAAGAGACCCAGTACTTC,CASSPGTVKETQYF
TRBD2,many,TRBV10-3,TRBJ2-1,TGTGCCATCAGTGTTGGGCTAGCGGGAGTAAATGAGCAGTTCTTC,CAISVGLAGVNEQFF
TRBD1,many,TRBV11-2,TRBJ1-6,TGTGCCAGCAGCTGGGAGGGGGCACGGGATTCACCCCTCCACTTT,CASSWEGARDSPLHF
TRBD1,NA,TRBV7-2,TRBJ2-1,TGTGCCAGCAGCTTTGGGACAGCATCCGATGAGCAGTTCTTC,CASSFGTASDEQFF
TRBD2,many,TRBV7-8,TRBJ2-1,TGTGCCAGCAGCTTAGTCGGGACTAGCGGCAATGAGCAGTTCTTC,CASSLVGTSGNEQFF
TRBD2,NA,TRBV18,TRBJ2-5,TGTGCCAGCTCACCACCGACTAGCAGAGAGACCCAGTACTTC,CASSPPTSRETQYF
TRBD1,few,TRBV20-1,TRBJ2-5,TGCAGTGCTAGGGGGGACAGGGGGATGGAGACCCAGTACTTC,CSARGDRGMETQYF